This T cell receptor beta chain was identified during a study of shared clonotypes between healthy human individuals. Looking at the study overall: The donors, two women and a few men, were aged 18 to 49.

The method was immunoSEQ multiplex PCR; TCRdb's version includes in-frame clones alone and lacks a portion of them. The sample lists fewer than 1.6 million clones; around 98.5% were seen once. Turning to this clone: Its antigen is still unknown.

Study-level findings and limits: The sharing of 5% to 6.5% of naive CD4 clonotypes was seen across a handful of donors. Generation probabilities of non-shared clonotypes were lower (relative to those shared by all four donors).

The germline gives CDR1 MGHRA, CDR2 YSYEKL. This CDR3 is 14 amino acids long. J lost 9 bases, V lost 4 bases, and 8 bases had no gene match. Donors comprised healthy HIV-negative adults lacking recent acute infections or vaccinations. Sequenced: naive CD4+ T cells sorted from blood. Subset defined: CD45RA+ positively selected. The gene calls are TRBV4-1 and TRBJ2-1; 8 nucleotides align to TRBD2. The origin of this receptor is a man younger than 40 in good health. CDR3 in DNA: TGCGCCAGCAGCCGCCCGGGCGGGAGGAGTGAGCAGTTCTTC. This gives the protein CASSRPGGRSEQFF.